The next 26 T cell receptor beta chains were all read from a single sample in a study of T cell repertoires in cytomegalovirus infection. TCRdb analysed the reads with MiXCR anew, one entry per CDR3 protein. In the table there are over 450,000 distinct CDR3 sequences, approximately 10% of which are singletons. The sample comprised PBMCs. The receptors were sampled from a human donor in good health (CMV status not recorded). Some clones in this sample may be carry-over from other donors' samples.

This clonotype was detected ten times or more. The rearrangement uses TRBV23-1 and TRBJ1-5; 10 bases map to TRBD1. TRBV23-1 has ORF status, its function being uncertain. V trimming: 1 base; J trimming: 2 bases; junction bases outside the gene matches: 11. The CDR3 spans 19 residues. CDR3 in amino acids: CASSQLENSGTGGNQPQHF. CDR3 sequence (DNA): TGCGCCAGCAGTCAATTGGAAAATTCCGGGACAGGGGGCAATCAGCCCCAGCATTTT.

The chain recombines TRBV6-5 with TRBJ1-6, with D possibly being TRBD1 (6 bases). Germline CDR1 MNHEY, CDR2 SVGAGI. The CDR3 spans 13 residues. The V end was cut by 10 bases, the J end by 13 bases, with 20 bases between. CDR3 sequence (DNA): TGTGCCATAAGACAGGCCCTGGTGGTTCCCCTCCACTTT. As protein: CAIRQALVVPLHF.

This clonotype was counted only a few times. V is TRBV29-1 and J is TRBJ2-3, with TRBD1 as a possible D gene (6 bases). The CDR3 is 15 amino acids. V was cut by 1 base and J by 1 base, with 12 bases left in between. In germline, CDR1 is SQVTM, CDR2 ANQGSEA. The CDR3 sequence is CSVEGLKGGTDTQYF. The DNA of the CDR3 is TGCAGCGTTGAAGGCCTAAAGGGGGGCACAGATACGCAGTATTTT.

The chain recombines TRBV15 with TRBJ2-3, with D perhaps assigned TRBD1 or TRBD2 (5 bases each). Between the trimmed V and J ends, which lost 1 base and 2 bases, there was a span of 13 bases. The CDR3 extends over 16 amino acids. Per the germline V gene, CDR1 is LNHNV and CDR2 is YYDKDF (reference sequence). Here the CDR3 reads CATSRGASGTTDTQYF. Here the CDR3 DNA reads TGTGCCACCAGCAGAGGAGCATCCGGGACCACAGATACGCAGTATTTT.

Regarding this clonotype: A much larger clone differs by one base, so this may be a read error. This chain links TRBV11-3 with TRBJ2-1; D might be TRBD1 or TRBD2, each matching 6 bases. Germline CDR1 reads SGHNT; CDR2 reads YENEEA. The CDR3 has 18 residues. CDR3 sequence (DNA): TGTGCCAGCGGCTTAGGGGGAATTAGCGGTCGCTCCTACAATGAGCAGTTCTTC. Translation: CASGLGGISGRSYNEQFF.

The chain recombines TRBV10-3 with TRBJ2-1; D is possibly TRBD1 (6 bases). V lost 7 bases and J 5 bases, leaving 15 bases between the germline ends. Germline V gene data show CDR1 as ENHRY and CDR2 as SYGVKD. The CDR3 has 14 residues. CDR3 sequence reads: CAITPGTPHNEQFF. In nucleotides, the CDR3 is TGTGCCATCACCCCTGGGACACCGCACAATGAGCAGTTCTTC.

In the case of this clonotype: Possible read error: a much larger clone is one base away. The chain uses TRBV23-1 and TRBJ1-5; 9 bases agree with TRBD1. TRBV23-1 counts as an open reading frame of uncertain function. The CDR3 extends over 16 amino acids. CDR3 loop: CACSSGTGSGNQPQHF. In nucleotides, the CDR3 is TGCGCCTGCAGCTCCGGGACAGGGAGCGGCAATCAGCCCCAGCATTTT.

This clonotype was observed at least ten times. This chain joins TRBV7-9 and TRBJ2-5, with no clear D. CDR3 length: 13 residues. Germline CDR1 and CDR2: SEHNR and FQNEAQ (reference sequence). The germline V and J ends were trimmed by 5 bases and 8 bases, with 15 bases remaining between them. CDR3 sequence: CASSPRTLGTQYF. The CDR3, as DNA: TGTGCCAGCAGCCCTCGGACCCTGGGCACCCAGTACTTC. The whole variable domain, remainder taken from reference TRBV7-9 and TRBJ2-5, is DTGVSQNPRHKITKRGQNVTFRCDPISEHNRLYWYRQTLGQGPEFLTYFQNEAQLEKSRLLSDRFSAERPKGSFSTLEIQRTEQGDSAMYLCASSPRTLGTQYFGPGTRLLVL.

CDR3: CASSLTGGITEAFF. The CDR3, as DNA: TGCGCCAGCAGCTTGACAGGGGGCATCACTGAAGCTTTCTTT. The gene calls are TRBV5-1 and TRBJ1-1; 9 nucleotides match TRBD1. This CDR3 region has 14 residues. Germline V CDR1 and CDR2: SGHRS, YFSETQ. V lost 1 base, J lost 4 bases, and 2 bases stayed unmatched. The full variable domain, completed using reference TRBV5-1 and TRBJ1-1, is KAGVTQTPRYLIKTRGQQVTLSCSPISGHRSVSWYQQTPGQGLQFLFEYFSETQRNKGNFPGRFSGRQFSNSRSEMNVSTLELGDSALYLCASSLTGGITEAFFGQGTRLTVV.

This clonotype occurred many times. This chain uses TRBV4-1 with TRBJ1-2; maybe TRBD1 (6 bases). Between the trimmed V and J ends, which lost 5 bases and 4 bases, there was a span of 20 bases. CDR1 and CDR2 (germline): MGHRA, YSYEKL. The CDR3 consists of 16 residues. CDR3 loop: CASSSPARGQSYGYTF. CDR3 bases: TGCGCCAGCAGCTCCCCCGCCCGCGGACAGTCCTATGGCTACACCTTC.

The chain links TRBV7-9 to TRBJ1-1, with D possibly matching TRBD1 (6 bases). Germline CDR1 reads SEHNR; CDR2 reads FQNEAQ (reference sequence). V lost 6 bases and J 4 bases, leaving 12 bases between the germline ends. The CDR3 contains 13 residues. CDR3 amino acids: CASSGLRGTEAFF. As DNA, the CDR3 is TGTGCCAGCAGTGGACTCAGGGGCACTGAAGCTTTCTTT. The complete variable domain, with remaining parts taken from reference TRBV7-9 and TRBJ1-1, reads DTGVSQNPRHKITKRGQNVTFRCDPISEHNRLYWYRQTLGQGPEFLTYFQNEAQLEKSRLLSDRFSAERPKGSFSTLEIQRTEQGDSAMYLCASSGLRGTEAFFGQGTRLTVV.

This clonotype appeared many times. CDR3 nucleotide sequence: TGTGCCAGTTCTCCGGCCGCCTCTAATTCACCCCTCCACTTT. It specifies CASSPAASNSPLHF. The V call is TRBV19, the J call TRBJ1-6; the D is unclear. The V end lost 8 bases, the J end lost 6 bases, and 14 bases lay between the germline ends. The CDR3 consists of 14 residues. Germline V gene sequence: CDR1 LNHDA, CDR2 SQIVND (reference sequence).

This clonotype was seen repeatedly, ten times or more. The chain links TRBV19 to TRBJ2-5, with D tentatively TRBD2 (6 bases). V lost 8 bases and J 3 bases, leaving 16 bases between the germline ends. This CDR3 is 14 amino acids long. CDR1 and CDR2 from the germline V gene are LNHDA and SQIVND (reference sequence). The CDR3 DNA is TGTGCCAGTTCCGAGGAGGGGAGGAAAGAGACCCAGTACTTC. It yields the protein CASSEEGRKETQYF. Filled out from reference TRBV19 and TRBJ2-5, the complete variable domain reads DGGITQSPKYLFRKEGQNVTLSCEQNLNHDAMYWYRQDPGQGLRLIYYSQIVNDFQKGDIAEGYSVSREKKESFPLTVTSAQKNPTAFYLCASSEEGRKETQYFGPGTRLLVL.

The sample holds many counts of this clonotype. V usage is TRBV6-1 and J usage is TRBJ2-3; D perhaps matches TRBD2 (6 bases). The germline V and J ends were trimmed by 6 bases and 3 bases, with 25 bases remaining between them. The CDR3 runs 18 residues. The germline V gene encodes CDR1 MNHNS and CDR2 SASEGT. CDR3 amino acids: CASSPPSGRRAATDTQYF. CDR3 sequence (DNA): TGTGCCAGCAGCCCCCCGAGCGGGCGAAGGGCCGCGACAGATACGCAGTATTTT.

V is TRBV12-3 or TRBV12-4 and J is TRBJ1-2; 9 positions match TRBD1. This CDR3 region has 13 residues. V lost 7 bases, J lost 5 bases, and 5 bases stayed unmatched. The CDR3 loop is CASNVQGAYGYTF. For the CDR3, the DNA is TGTGCCAGCAATGTACAGGGGGCTTATGGCTACACCTTC.

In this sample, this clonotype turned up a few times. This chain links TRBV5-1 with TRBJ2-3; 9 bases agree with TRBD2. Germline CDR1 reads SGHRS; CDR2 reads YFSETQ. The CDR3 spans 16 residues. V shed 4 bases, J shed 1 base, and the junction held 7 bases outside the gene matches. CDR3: CASSRGGGGRTDTQYF. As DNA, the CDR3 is TGCGCCAGCAGCCGTGGCGGGGGGGGGCGCACAGATACGCAGTATTTT.

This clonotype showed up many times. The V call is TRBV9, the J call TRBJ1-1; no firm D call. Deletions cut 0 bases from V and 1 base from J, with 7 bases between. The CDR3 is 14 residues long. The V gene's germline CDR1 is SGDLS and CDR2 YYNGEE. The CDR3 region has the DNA TGTGCCAGCAGCGTAGGAGACGGGAACACTGAAGCTTTCTTT. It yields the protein CASSVGDGNTEAFF.

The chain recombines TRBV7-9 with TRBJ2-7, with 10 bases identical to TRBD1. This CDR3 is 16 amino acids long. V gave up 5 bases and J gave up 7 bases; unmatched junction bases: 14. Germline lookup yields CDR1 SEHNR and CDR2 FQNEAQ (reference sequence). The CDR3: CASSTAPGTGAGEQYF. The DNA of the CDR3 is TGTGCCAGCAGCACCGCTCCTGGGACAGGGGCGGGTGAGCAGTACTTC.

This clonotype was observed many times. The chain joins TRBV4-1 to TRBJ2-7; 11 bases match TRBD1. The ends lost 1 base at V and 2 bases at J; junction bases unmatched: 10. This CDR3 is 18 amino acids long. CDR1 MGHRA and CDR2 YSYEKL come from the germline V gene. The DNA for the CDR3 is TGCGCCAGCAGCCAAGCTCACACCGGGACAGGGGGACCCTACGAGCAGTACTTC. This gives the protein CASSQAHTGTGGPYEQYF.

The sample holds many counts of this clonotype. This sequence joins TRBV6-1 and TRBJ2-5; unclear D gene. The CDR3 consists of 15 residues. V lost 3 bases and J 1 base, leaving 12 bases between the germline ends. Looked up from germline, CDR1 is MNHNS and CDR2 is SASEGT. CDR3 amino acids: CASSETGPSQETQYF. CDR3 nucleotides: TGTGCCAGCAGTGAGACCGGGCCCAGCCAAGAGACCCAGTACTTC.

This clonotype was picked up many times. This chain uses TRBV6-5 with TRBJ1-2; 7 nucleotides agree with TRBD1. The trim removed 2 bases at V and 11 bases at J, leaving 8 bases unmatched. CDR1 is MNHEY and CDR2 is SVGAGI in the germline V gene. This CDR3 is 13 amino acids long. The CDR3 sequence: CASSYGEGARYTF. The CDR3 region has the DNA TGTGCCAGCAGTTACGGGGAGGGGGCTCGGTACACCTTC.

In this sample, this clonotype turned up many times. The CDR3 DNA reads as TGTGCCAGCAGCTACGACAGGGGCTACGAGCAGTACTTC. Amino acid sequence: CASSYDRGYEQYF. J is TRBJ2-7 and V is TRBV11-1, with 8 positions matching TRBD1. The CDR3 is 13 amino acids. The J segment lost 3 bases and the V segment lost 4 bases, leaving 2 bases of the junction unmatched. The germline V gene encodes CDR1 SGHAT and CDR2 FQDESV (reference sequence).

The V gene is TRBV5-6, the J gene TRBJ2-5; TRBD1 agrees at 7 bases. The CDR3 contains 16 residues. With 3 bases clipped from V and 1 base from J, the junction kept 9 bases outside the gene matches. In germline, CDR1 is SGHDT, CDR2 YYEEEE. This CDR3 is CASSSLTGMIQETQYF. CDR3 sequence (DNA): TGTGCCAGCAGCTCTTTGACAGGGATGATCCAAGAGACCCAGTACTTC.

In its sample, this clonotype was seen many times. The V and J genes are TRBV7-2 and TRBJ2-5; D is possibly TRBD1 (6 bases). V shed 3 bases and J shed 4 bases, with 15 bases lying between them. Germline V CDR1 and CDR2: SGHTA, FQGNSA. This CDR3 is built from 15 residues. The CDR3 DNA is TGTGCCAGCAGCTTTGCAGGTGGGGGCCGAGAGACCCAGTACTTC. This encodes CASSFAGGGRETQYF. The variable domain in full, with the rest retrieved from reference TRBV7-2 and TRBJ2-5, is GAGVSQSPSNKVTEKGKDVELRCDPISGHTALYWYRQSLGQGLEFLIYFQGNSAPDKSGLPSDRFSAERTGGSVSTLTIQRTQQEDSAVYLCASSFAGGGRETQYFGPGTRLLVL.

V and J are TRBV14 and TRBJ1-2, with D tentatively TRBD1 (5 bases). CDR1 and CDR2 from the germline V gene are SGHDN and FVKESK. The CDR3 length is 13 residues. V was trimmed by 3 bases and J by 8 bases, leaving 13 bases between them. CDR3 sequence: CASSQGREVGYTF. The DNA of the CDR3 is TGTGCCAGCAGCCAGGGACGGGAAGTAGGCTACACCTTC. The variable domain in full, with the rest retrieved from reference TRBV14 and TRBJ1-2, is EAGVTQFPSHSVIEKGQTVTLRCDPISGHDNLYWYRRVMGKEIKFLLHFVKESKQDESGMPNNRFLAERTGGTYSTLKVQPAELEDSGVYFCASSQGREVGYTFGSGTRLTVV.

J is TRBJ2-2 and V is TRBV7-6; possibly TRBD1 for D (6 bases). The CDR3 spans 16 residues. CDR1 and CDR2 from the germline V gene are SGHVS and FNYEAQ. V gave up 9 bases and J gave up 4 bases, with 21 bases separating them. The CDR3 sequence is CARSLGHRVATGELFF. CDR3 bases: TGTGCCAGAAGCCTCGGACACAGGGTGGCCACCGGGGAGCTGTTTTTT.